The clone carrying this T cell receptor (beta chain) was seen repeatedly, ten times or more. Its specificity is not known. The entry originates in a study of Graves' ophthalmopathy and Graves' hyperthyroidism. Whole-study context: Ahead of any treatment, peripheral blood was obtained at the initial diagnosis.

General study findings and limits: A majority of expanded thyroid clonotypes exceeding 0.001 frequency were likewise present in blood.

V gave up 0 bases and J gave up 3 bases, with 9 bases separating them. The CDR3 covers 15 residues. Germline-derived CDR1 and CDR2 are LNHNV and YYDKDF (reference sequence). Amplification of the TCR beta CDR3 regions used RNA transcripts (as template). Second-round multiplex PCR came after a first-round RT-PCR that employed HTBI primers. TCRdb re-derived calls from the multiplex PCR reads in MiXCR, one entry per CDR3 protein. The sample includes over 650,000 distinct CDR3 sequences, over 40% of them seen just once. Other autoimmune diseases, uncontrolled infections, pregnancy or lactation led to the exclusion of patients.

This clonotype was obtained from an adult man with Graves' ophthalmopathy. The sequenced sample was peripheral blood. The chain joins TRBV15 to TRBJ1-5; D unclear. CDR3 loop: CATSRDFPTNQPQHF. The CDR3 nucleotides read TGTGCCACCAGCAGAGATTTTCCGACCAATCAGCCCCAGCATTTT.